This is a list of T cell receptor beta chains from one sample in a study of CD8 T cells in ankylosing spondylitis. In TCRdb, the 5' RACE reads were re-called with MiXCR into one record per CDR3 protein. The sample consists of about 340,000 distinct CDR3 sequences, roughly 8% of them appearing once. Input material: blood, either unsorted or a sorted T cell fraction (not recorded which). The receptors stem from a male donor with ankylosing spondylitis. The conserved cysteine and the conserved F or W are not part of the CDR3 here.

TRBV5-6,ASSLAVAVSTDTQY
TRBV18,ASSPGTSGGYLQETQY
TRBV9,ASSILAAVGSYNEQF
TRBV10-3,AISVTGANQPQH
TRBV29-1,SVVPGAPQETQY
TRBV28,ASSWLGGDTQY
TRBV5-1,ASSFQGGAYEQY
TRBV20-1,SAMLATGIPNEKLF
TRBV20-1,SASRLAGPGTDTQY
TRBV10-2,ASSEPRGDFSNQPQH
TRBV6-5,ASSFWTSGNEQF
TRBV9,ASSDGRGGEQF
TRBV29-1,SVVGTQNTEAF
TRBV5-1,ASSLGQGRLYEQY
TRBV29-1,SVERRDRYEQY
TRBV4-2,ASSQGDQKADTQY
TRBV30,AWSVLVGTGNEQF
TRBV6-2/TRBV6-3,ASSLVGMTVAEAF
TRBV6-1,ASSGLTGNYEQY
TRBV30,AWSSNTGELF
TRBV7-9,ASSVGVRTDTQY
TRBV12-5,ASGLEPGGEQY
TRBV7-3,ASSLVPEETQY
TRBV5-6,ASSLNPFRGAAYEQY
TRBV11-2,ASSFLSGSPGELF
TRBV5-1,ASSLVTGRRGTDTQY
TRBV5-5,ASSLQGAKSYNEQF
TRBV28,ASSLRGYEQY
TRBV10-2,ASSESVRDTEAF
TRBV6-1,ASQGGGIAYNEQF
TRBV29-1,SVAWDGTDTQY
TRBV6-5,ASSYSIRGDTEAF
TRBV27,ASSLLGVTDTQY
TRBV5-1,ASSPRRDTGELF
TRBV30,ASNPGDGGYT
TRBV15,ATSRGSGPFQETQY
TRBV7-2,ASSLAGLAQREQF
TRBV20-1,SARDLGGRVAEQY
TRBV14,ASSQVVGTAEQF
TRBV18,ASSTGIQETQY
TRBV27,ASTTQGTGEQY
TRBV5-1,ASSLGTSIYEQY
TRBV7-9,ATDRGGSSYEQY
TRBV27,ASSLSGTNQPQH
TRBV7-2,ASSLTSGRVATGELF
TRBV5-5,ASSFRQVGLYEQY
TRBV27,ASSFLSTDTQY
TRBV7-8,ASSLGQENNEQF
TRBV5-6,ASSFWGPYSNQPQH
TRBV7-9,ASSPKGGYEQY
TRBV12-3/TRBV12-4,ASSRTGGPGYT
TRBV20-1,SASPGSGISYEQY
TRBV5-5,ASSLSSGRAGELF
TRBV2,ASSAGLAGP
TRBV29-1,STVTGGGGYT
TRBV7-2,ASSYYNGDTQY
TRBV4-2,ASSQAGTSKNEQF
TRBV7-3,ASSRLRLAGNSDTQY
TRBV5-1,ASSLEAGENNEQF
TRBV7-9,ASSSRVGGPEKLF